This T cell receptor (beta chain) was identified during a study of PD-L1 blockade in urothelial cancer. As for the study in general: Patients arrived having already received 0 to 3 prior chemotherapy regimens. Median T cell yield per blood sample was about 150,000 cells.

In regard to this clone: The antigen is not known.

Here immunoSEQ multiplex PCR was the method, and the copy in TCRdb shows in-frame clones only, minus some. The data contain around 130,000 clones, roughly 84% of them singletons. The CDR3 runs 15 residues. Germline loops: CDR1 MNHEY, CDR2 SVGAGI. V was clipped by 2 bases and J by 2 bases, with 13 bases between them. Whole-study results and caveats: Tumor-associated clones in the blood of durable-benefit patients grew more at 3 weeks.

Time point: pretreatment peripheral blood. Patients in the study were battling locally advanced or metastatic urothelial carcinoma. This specimen was PBMCs, taken around atezolizumab (anti-PD-L1) treatment. The receptor was derived from a man in his fifties or sixties with urothelial cancer. The V call is TRBV6-5, the J call TRBJ2-7, with D tentatively TRBD2 (6 bases). The CDR3 is CASSYGAGGTYEQYF. CDR3 bases: TGTGCCAGCAGTTACGGTGCTGGGGGGACCTACGAGCAGTACTTC.